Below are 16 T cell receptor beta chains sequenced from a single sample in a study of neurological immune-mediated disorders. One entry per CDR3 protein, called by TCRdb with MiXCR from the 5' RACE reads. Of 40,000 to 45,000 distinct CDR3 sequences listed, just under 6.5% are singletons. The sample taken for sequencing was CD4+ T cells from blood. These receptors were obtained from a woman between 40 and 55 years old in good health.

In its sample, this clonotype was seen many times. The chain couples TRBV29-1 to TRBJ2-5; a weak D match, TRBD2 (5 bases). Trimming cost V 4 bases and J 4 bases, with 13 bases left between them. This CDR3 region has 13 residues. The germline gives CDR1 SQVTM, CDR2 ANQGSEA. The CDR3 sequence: CSVGDPRGETQYF. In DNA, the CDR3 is TGCAGCGTTGGCGACCCCCGGGGAGAGACCCAGTACTTC.

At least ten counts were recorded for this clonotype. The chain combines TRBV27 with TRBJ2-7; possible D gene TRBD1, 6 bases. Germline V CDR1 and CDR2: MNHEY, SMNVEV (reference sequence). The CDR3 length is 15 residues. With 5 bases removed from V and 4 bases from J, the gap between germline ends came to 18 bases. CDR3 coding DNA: TGTGCCAGCAGTCCTGCCCCACAGGGTGTGTACGAGCAGTACTTC. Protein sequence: CASSPAPQGVYEQYF.

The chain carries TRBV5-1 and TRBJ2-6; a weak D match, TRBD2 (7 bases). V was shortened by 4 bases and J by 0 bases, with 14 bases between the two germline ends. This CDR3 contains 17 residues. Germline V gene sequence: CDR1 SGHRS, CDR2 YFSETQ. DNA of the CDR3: TGCGCCAGCAGCGCTCTGGGGGGGGCCTCTGGGGCCAACGTCCTGACTTTC. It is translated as CASSALGGASGANVLTF.

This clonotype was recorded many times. The CDR3 region has the DNA TGTGCCAGCAGCCAAGAGGGGGCAGGGGAGACCCAGTACTTC. Translation: CASSQEGAGETQYF. J is TRBJ2-5 and V is TRBV3-1, with a weak D call TRBD1 (6 bases). Trimming left V 0 bases short and J 5 bases short, with 10 bases between. Germline CDR1 and CDR2: LGHDT and YNNKEL (reference sequence). This CDR3 region has 14 residues.

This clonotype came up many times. Here the CDR3 reads CASSLTGGHSGDEQYF. In DNA form, the CDR3 reads TGCGCCAGCAGCTTGACAGGGGGCCATTCTGGGGACGAGCAGTACTTC. The V call is TRBV5-1, the J call TRBJ2-7, with 9 bases that match TRBD1. CDR3 size: 16 residues. CDR1 and CDR2 (germline): SGHRS, YFSETQ. V lost 1 base, J lost 5 bases, and 10 bases stayed unmatched.

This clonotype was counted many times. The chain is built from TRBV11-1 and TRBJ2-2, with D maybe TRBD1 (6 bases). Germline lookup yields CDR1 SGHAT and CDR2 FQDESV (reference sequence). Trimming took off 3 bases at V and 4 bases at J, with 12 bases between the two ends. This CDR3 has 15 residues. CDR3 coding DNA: TGTGCCAGCAGCTTCAACAGGGTTGGCACCGGGGAGCTGTTTTTT. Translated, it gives CASSFNRVGTGELFF. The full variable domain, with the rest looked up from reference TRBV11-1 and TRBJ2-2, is EAEVAQSPRYKITEKSQAVAFWCDPISGHATLYWYRQILGQGPELLVQFQDESVVDDSQLPKDRFSAERLKGVDSTLKIQPAELGDSAMYLCASSFNRVGTGELFFGEGSRLTVL.

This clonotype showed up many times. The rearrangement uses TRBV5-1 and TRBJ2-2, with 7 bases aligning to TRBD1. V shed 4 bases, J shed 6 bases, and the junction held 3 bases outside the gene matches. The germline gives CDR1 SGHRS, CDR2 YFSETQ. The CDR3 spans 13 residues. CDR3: CASSPQGAGELFF. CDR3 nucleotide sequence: TGCGCCAGCAGCCCGCAGGGGGCCGGGGAGCTGTTTTTT.

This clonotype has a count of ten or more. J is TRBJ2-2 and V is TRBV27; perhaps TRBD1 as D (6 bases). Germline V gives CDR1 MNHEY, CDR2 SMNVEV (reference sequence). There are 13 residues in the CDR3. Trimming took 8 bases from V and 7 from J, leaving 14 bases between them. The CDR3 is CASAGQGFGELFF. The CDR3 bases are TGTGCCAGCGCCGGGCAGGGGTTCGGGGAGCTGTTTTTT.

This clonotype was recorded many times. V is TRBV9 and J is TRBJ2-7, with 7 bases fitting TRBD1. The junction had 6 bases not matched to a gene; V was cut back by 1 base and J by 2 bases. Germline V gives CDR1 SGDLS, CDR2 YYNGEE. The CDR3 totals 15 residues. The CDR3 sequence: CASSVTGTETYEQYF. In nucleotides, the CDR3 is TGTGCCAGCAGCGTAACCGGGACAGAGACCTACGAGCAGTACTTC.

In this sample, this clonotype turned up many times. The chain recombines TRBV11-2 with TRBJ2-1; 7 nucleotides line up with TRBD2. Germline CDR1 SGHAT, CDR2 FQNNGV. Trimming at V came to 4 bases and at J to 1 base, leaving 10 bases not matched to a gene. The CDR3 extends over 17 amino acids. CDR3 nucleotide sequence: TGTGCCAGCAGCTCCCGGGGAGGGGCCGGGTCCTACAATGAGCAGTTCTTC. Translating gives CASSSRGGAGSYNEQFF.

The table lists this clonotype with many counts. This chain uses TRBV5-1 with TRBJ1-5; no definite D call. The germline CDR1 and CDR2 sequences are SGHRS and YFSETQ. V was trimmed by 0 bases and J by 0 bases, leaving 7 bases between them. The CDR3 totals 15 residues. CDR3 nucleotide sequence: TGCGCCAGCAGCTTGGACCCCCTTAGCAATCAGCCCCAGCATTTT. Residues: CASSLDPLSNQPQHF.

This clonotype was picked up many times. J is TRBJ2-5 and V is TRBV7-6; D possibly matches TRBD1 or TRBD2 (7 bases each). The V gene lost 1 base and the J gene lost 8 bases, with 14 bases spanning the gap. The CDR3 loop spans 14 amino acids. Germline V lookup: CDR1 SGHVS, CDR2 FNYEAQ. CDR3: CASSLEQGEGTQYF. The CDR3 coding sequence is TGTGCCAGCAGCTTAGAGCAGGGGGAGGGAACCCAGTACTTC.

The CDR3 sequence: CSVEPGTGPDEQYF. The CDR3, as DNA: TGCAGCGTTGAACCCGGGACGGGGCCTGACGAGCAGTACTTC. The gene calls are TRBV29-1 and TRBJ2-7; D could derive from TRBD1 or TRBD2 (5 bases each). This CDR3 has 14 residues. The V end was cut by 2 bases, the J end by 5 bases, with 16 bases between. The germline V gene has CDR1 SQVTM and CDR2 ANQGSEA.

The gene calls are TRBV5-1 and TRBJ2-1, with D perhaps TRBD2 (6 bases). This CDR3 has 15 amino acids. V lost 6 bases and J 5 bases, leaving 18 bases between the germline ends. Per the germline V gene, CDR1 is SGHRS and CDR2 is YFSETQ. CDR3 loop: CASNPLARINNEQFF. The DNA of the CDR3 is TGCGCCAGCAACCCCCTAGCGAGAATCAACAATGAGCAGTTCTTC.

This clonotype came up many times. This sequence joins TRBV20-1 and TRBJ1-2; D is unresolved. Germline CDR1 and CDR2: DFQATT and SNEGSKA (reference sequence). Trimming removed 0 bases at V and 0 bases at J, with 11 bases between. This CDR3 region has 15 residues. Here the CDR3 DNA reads TGCAGTGCTAGAGATTTTGCACCTACTAACTATGGCTACACCTTC. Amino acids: CSARDFAPTNYGYTF.

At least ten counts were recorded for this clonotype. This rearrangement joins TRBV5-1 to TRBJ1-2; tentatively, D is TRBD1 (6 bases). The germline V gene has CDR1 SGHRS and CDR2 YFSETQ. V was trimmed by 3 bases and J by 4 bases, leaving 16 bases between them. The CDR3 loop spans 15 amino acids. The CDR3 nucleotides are TGCGCCAGCAGCTGGGGGGACACCGACGGCTATGGCTACACCTTC. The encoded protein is CASSWGDTDGYGYTF.